Sequencing of this T cell receptor beta chain was carried out in a study of cytomegalovirus exposure and HLA in healthy donors. PCR was performed using 60 Vbeta and 13 Jbeta primers. Assay: immunoSEQ multiplex PCR; the TCRdb copy retains only in-frame clones and omits some. The sample includes approximately 42,000 clones. With 2 bases removed from V and 6 bases from J, the gap between germline ends came to 9 bases. The germline V gene encodes CDR1 SGHDT and CDR2 YYEEEE. The CDR3 length is 14 residues. The chain has TRBV5-6 and TRBJ1-6, with D hard to call. The sample was PBMCs. This sequence was found in a male donor in good health and CMV-seronegative. The CDR3 is CASSFQQFNSPLHF. CDR3 in DNA: TGTGCCAGCAGCTTTCAACAGTTTAATTCACCCCTCCACTTT. Together with reference TRBV5-6 and TRBJ1-6, the CDR3 gives the full variable domain: DAGVTQSPTHLIKTRGQQVTLRCSPKSGHDTVSWYQQALGQGPQFIFQYYEEEERQRGNFPDRFSGHQFPNYSSELNVNALLLGDSALYLCASSFQQFNSPLHFGNGTRLTVT.